This T cell receptor beta chain was sequenced during a study of vaccination effects on CD4 cells after COVID-19. Looking at the study overall: Convalescent patient samples, from two individuals, date to 16 days and one week before vaccination. Study results and limitations: Whether induced by infection or by vaccine, clones showed marked clonal contraction late after vaccination.

Sequenced by immunoSEQ multiplex PCR; TCRdb stores in-frame clones only, minus some. The sample carries roughly 24,000 clones, roughly 76% recorded once. Peptide-pool stimulation followed by sequencing identified expanded antigen-specific CD4+ clonotypes in the ViraFEST assay. Scientists isolated CD4+ T cells after an approximately 10-day culture period ended. This person caught SARS-CoV-2 sometime from March to December 2020, and PCR testing confirmed the infection. CDR3 size: 14 residues. The V end was cut by 2 bases, the J end by 8 bases, with 12 bases between. Germline-derived CDR1 and CDR2 are MNHEY and SVGEGT. This clone was recorded a few times. Its antigen is not identified.

V usage is TRBV6-2 or TRBV6-3 and J usage is TRBJ2-2; the D gene is possibly TRBD2 (5 bases). This TCR derives from a human donor who had a prior SARS-CoV-2 infection. Sequencing used CD4+ T cells from PBMCs cultured with SARS-CoV-2 spike peptides, obtained before COVID-19 vaccination. DNA of the CDR3: TGTGCCAGCAGTTACGGAGGTCGGCGTGGGGAGCTGTTTTTT. Encoded protein: CASSYGGRRGELFF.